These 10 T cell receptor beta chains share one sample of origin, sequenced in a study of T cell responses to AZD1222 COVID-19 vaccine. The table came from immunoSEQ multiplex PCR; TCRdb's copy has only in-frame clones and leaves some out. The sample has around 50,000 clones; around 86% are singletons. The source material was peripheral blood, sampled on day 0 of AZD1222 vaccination. These receptors all stem from an adult in good health.

This chain's CDR3 is CASSQRVGAGYEQYF. The CDR3 coding sequence is TGTGCCAGCAGCCAAAGGGTCGGTGCGGGCTACGAGCAGTACTTC. The chain recombines TRBV14 with TRBJ2-7, with a possible D match to TRBD2 (5 bases). CDR3 length: 15 amino acids. Germline V lookup: CDR1 SGHDN, CDR2 FVKESK. V dropped 2 bases and J dropped 3 bases, with 14 bases sitting between them.

The chain recombines TRBV28 with TRBJ2-3, with no clear D. The CDR3 consists of 15 residues. Trimming removed 3 bases at V and 7 bases at J, with 17 bases between. Germline V gives CDR1 MDHEN, CDR2 SYDVKM. The CDR3 sequence: CASSFGLPIAHTQYF. CDR3 bases: TGTGCCAGCAGTTTCGGGCTTCCCATTGCTCATACGCAGTATTTT.

This rearrangement joins TRBV4-2 to TRBJ1-1; weak D call: TRBD1 (6 bases). CDR1 is LGHNA, CDR2 YNFKEQ, per germline. The CDR3 sequence is 16 residues long. Trimming pared 3 bases from V and 1 base from J, leaving 15 bases between. The CDR3 sequence: CASSQTGLGGNTEAFF. The CDR3 nucleotides read TGTGCCAGCAGCCAGACAGGCCTAGGAGGGAACACTGAAGCTTTCTTT.

The chain employs TRBV9 and TRBJ1-2; 7 nucleotides align to TRBD1. Germline-derived CDR1 and CDR2 are SGDLS and YYNGEE. The J segment lost 3 bases and the V segment lost 1 base, leaving 0 bases of the junction unmatched. This CDR3 region has 13 residues. CDR3 in amino acids: CASSVTGDYGYTF. The CDR3 nucleotides read TGTGCCAGCAGCGTAACAGGGGACTATGGCTACACCTTC.

Written as DNA, the CDR3 is TGTGCCTGGAGTGTAATACGTACAGGTGGATATGGCTACACCTTC. Protein product: CAWSVIRTGGYGYTF. V gene TRBV30 combines with J gene TRBJ1-2, with D maybe TRBD1 (5 bases). Trimming took 0 bases from V and 5 from J, leaving 16 bases between them. The CDR3 runs to 15 residues. Germline values: CDR1 GTSNPN, CDR2 SVGIG (reference sequence).

This clone was observed once. The gene calls are TRBV3-1 (or the pseudogene TRBV3-2) and TRBJ1-2, with 7 bases lining up with TRBD1. Trimming removed 6 bases from V and 3 bases from J; junction bases left unmatched: 4. The CDR3 contains 13 residues. The V gene's germline CDR1 is LGHDT and CDR2 YNNKEL (reference sequence). The CDR3 DNA reads as TGTGCCAGCAGATTCGGACAGGACTATGGCTACACCTTC. Translated, it gives CASRFGQDYGYTF.

The J gene is TRBJ2-1, the V gene TRBV2; 7 nucleotides line up with TRBD1. With V trimmed by 4 bases and J by 1 base, 4 bases remained unmatched. Germline V gene data show CDR1 as SNHLY and CDR2 as FYNNEI. This CDR3 comprises 15 residues. The CDR3 DNA reads as TGTGCCAGCAGTGGACGACAGGGATCCTACAATGAGCAGTTCTTC. Translated, it gives CASSGRQGSYNEQFF.

The chain joins TRBV10-2 to TRBJ2-5; tentatively, D is TRBD2 (6 bases). The V gene lost 7 bases and the J gene lost 4 bases, with 16 bases spanning the gap. CDR1 is WSHSY, CDR2 SAAADI, per germline. This CDR3 has 14 amino acids. The CDR3 sequence is CASIEEGKPETQYF. The CDR3 DNA is TGCGCCAGCATCGAGGAGGGTAAACCAGAGACCCAGTACTTC.

This clone was seen once. The J gene is TRBJ1-1, the V gene TRBV10-3; 8 nucleotides line up with TRBD1. The CDR3 consists of 13 residues. V lost 10 bases and J lost 0; bases outside the gene matches: 4. The germline V gene encodes CDR1 ENHRY and CDR2 SYGVKD. The CDR3 nucleotides read TGTGCCACAGGGGGCGACGTGAACACTGAAGCTTTCTTT. It yields the protein CATGGDVNTEAFF.

J is TRBJ2-3 and V is TRBV11-2, with a possible D match to TRBD2 (5 bases). Trimming shortened V by 4 bases and J by 2 bases, and 19 bases separated the two germline ends. The germline V gene encodes CDR1 SGHAT and CDR2 FQNNGV. There are 17 residues in the CDR3. This CDR3 reads CASSSLPTRHYTDTQYF. The DNA for the CDR3 is TGTGCCAGCAGCTCACTCCCTACTAGGCATTACACAGATACGCAGTATTTT.